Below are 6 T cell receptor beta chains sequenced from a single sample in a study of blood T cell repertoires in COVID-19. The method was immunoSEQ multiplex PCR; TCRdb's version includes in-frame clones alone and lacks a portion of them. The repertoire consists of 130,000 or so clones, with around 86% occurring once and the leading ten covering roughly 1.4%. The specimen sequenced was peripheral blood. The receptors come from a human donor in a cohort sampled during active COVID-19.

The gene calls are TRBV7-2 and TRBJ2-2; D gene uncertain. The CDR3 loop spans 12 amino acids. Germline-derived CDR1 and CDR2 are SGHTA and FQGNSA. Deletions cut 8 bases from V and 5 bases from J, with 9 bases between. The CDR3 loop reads CASSIGTGELFF. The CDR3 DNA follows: TGTGCCAGCTCCATCGGGACCGGGGAGCTGTTTTTT.

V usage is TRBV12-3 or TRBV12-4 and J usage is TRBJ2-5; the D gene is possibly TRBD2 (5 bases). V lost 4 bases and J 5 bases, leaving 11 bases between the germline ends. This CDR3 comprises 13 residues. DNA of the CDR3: TGTGCCAGCAGTTCAGGAGGCAGGGAGACCCAGTACTTC. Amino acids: CASSSGGRETQYF.

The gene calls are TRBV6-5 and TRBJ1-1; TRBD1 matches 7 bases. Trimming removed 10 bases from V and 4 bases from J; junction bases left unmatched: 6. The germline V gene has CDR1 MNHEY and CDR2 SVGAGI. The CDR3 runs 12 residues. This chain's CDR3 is CATTGVGTEAFF. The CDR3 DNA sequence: TGTGCCACCACAGGGGTTGGCACTGAAGCTTTCTTT.

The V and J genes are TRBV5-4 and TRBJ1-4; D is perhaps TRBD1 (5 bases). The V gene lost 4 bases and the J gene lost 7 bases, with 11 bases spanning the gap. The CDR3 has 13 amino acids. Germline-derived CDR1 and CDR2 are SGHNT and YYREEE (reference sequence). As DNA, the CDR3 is TGTGCCAGCAGCGATTCAGGGATTGAAAAACTGTTTTTT. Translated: CASSDSGIEKLFF. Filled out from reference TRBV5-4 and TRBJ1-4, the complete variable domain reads ETGVTQSPTHLIKTRGQQVTLRCSSQSGHNTVSWYQQALGQGPQFIFQYYREEENGRGNFPPRFSGLQFPNYSSELNVNALELDDSALYLCASSDSGIEKLFFGSGTQLSVL.

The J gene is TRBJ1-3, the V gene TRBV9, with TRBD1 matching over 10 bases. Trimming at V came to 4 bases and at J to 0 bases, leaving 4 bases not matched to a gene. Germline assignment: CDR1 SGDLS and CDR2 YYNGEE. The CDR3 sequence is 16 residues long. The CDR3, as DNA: TGTGCCAGCAGCCTTTGGACAGGGGGCTCTGGAAACACCATATATTTT. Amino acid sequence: CASSLWTGGSGNTIYF.

CDR3 nucleotide sequence: TGCAGCGTTGAATGGGACACAGGGGCCGGGGAGCTGTTTTTT. Translating gives CSVEWDTGAGELFF. V is TRBV29-1 and J is TRBJ2-2; 7 positions match TRBD1. Germline CDR1 SQVTM, CDR2 ANQGSEA. With 2 bases clipped from V and 6 bases from J, the junction kept 6 bases outside the gene matches. The CDR3 totals 14 residues.